A selection of T cell receptor beta chains follows, all from one sample in a study of T cell responses to AZD1222 COVID-19 vaccine. The repertoire was sequenced with immunoSEQ multiplex PCR; TCRdb's copy has only in-frame clones and lacks some. The data show 150,000 to 200,000 clones, just over 90% seen once. The sample here was peripheral blood, taken 28 days after the second AZD1222 dose. The receptors come from an adult who received the AZD1222 COVID-19 vaccine. Each CDR3 is given without its conserved first and last residue. Each record gives: D gene, clone size, J gene, V gene, CDR3 protein. A D gene is named only where the DNA matches it firmly. Clone size, where shown, is once, few, many, or a class for clones that have expanded.

TRBD1 | - | TRBJ2-5 | TRBV10-1 | ASSESYGTAQETQY
TRBD1 | once | TRBJ1-6 | TRBV6-1 | ASSEDFGTGEIALH
- | - | TRBJ1-2 | TRBV27 | ASSGRSVGSYGYT
TRBD1 | - | TRBJ1-1 | TRBV5-1 | ASSLPTGTGRFDNTEAF
- | - | TRBJ1-2 | TRBV12-3/TRBV12-4 | ASSPGTRRGYT
- | - | TRBJ2-7 | TRBV14 | ASSQDTYSYEQY
- | - | TRBJ2-7 | TRBV5-4 | ASSLGTAASYEQY
TRBD2 | - | TRBJ2-1 | TRBV11-3 | ASSVGGGLNNEQF
- | - | TRBJ1-1 | TRBV19 | ASSIVGRADGEAF
TRBD1 | - | TRBJ1-2 | TRBV2 | ASNPLWGQGNFGYGYT
- | - | TRBJ2-2 | TRBV2 | ASRTEANTGELF
- | - | TRBJ1-1 | TRBV14 | ASSQWQGREYTEAF
TRBD1 | - | TRBJ1-2 | TRBV19 | ASSELAGQADYGYT